Shown below are 14 T cell receptor beta chains from a single sample sequenced in a study of blood T cell repertoires in COVID-19. Data came from immunoSEQ multiplex PCR; TCRdb stores just in-frame clones and leaves some out. The profile covers tens of thousands of clones, with about 87% appearing a single time and roughly 3.8% taken by the ten largest. Sequencing was done on a sample of peripheral blood. The receptors shown here come from a man between 35 and 55 years old with COVID-19, enrolled during active disease.

The chain is built from TRBV6-6 and TRBJ1-1; TRBD1 is a possible D gene (5 bases). Per germline, CDR1 MNHNY and CDR2 SVGAGI (reference sequence). The V end was cut by 6 bases, the J end by 4 bases, with 18 bases between. CDR3 size: 15 residues. The CDR3 sequence: CASRRTQGAITEAFF. In DNA, the CDR3 is TGTGCCAGCAGGCGTACCCAGGGTGCAATCACTGAAGCTTTCTTT.

The rearrangement joins TRBV18 to TRBJ2-5, with TRBD1 matching over 8 bases. The CDR3 runs to 13 residues. V shed 9 bases and J 3 bases; nucleotides not matched to a gene: 6. In germline, CDR1 is KGHSH, CDR2 LQKENI. The CDR3 spells CASATGGKETQYF. CDR3 DNA: TGTGCCAGTGCCACAGGGGGAAAAGAGACCCAGTACTTC.

The chain uses TRBV3-1 (or the pseudogene TRBV3-2) and TRBJ1-5; a possible D gene is TRBD1 (5 bases). Germline V CDR1 and CDR2: LGHDT, YNNKEL (reference sequence). V was clipped by 4 bases and J by 9 bases, with 16 bases between them. The CDR3 runs 14 residues. In DNA, the CDR3 is TGTGCCAGCAGCCCGGGACTGGGCTTGGGGCCCCAGCATTTT. As protein: CASSPGLGLGPQHF.

The chain combines TRBV13 with TRBJ2-5; TRBD2 aligns across 11 bases. Germline CDR1 and CDR2: PRHDT and FYEKMQ (reference sequence). The CDR3 has 15 residues. The V gene end was trimmed by 11 bases and the J gene end by 5 bases; junction bases not matched to a gene: 13. CDR3 nucleotides: TGTGCCTGTTACGATAGCGGGGGGGCCGCGGAGACCCAGTACTTC. This codes for CACYDSGGAAETQYF.

The chain employs TRBV2 and TRBJ1-2, with 9 positions matching TRBD1. V shed 7 bases, J shed 6 bases, and the junction held 3 bases outside the gene matches. The CDR3 has 12 amino acids. Germline V lookup: CDR1 SNHLY, CDR2 FYNNEI. For the CDR3, the DNA is TGTGCCAGCACCTGGACAGGGGATGGCTACACCTTC. It yields the protein CASTWTGDGYTF.

The CDR3: CSGQQGAGAFF. DNA for the CDR3: TGCAGCGGCCAACAGGGGGCTGGAGCTTTCTTT. The V gene is TRBV29-1, the J gene TRBJ1-1, with 9 bases that match TRBD1. The germline V gene encodes CDR1 SQVTM and CDR2 ANQGSEA. CDR3 length: 11 amino acids. Trimming at V came to 7 bases and at J to 10 bases, leaving 7 bases not matched to a gene.

This rearrangement joins TRBV15 to TRBJ1-4, with TRBD1 as a possible D gene (5 bases). The CDR3 covers 15 residues. V shed 1 base and J shed 8 bases, with 14 bases lying between them. Germline-derived CDR1 and CDR2 are LNHNV and YYDKDF (reference sequence). The CDR3 bases are TGTGCCACCAGCAGAGGCCAAGGGGCAGAAGAAAAACTGTTTTTT. Translating it yields CATSRGQGAEEKLFF.

This chain links TRBV5-1 with TRBJ2-3; 10 nucleotides line up with TRBD2. In germline, CDR1 is SGHRS, CDR2 YFSETQ. The CDR3 is 15 amino acids. Trimming cost V 2 bases and J 3 bases; bases outside gene matches: 3. The CDR3 reads CASSLAGGPTDTQYF. In DNA, the CDR3 is TGCGCCAGCAGCTTAGCGGGGGGGCCAACAGATACGCAGTATTTT.

The chain employs TRBV20-1 and TRBJ2-5, with 9 positions matching TRBD1. Germline V CDR1 and CDR2: DFQATT, SNEGSKA (reference sequence). The CDR3 length is 11 residues. V dropped 5 bases and J dropped 5; count of bases not matched to a gene: 0. This CDR3 reads CSAGTGETQYF. In DNA, the CDR3 is TGCAGTGCTGGGACAGGGGAGACCCAGTACTTC.

The sample holds one count of this clone. The V gene is TRBV7-3, the J gene TRBJ2-3, with D possibly being TRBD2 (5 bases). The V gene's germline CDR1 is SGHTA and CDR2 FQGTGA. This CDR3 contains 15 residues. Trimming pared 2 bases from V and 1 base from J, leaving 10 bases between. CDR3 sequence (DNA): TGTGCCAGCAGCTTACTCGGGGTCGGCACAGATACGCAGTATTTT. Amino acid sequence: CASSLLGVGTDTQYF.

The CDR3 sequence: CASSLFLQERSPQGQYF. The DNA for the CDR3 is TGCGCCAGCAGCTTATTTTTGCAGGAGCGGTCCCCCCAAGGACAGTATTTT. The chain combines TRBV5-1 with TRBJ2-3, with D possibly TRBD2 on 5 matching bases. The CDR3 is 17 residues long. V lost 2 bases to trimming and J lost 12 bases, with 28 bases between them. From germline, CDR1 is SGHRS and CDR2 YFSETQ.

V usage is TRBV20-1 and J usage is TRBJ1-5; D unclear. This CDR3 comprises 10 residues. Trimming removed 2 bases from V and 9 bases from J, with 5 bases in between. Germline CDR1 and CDR2: DFQATT and SNEGSKA (reference sequence). As DNA, the CDR3 is TGCAGTGCTAGACTCCGGCCCCAGCATTTT. It yields the protein CSARLRPQHF.

The CDR3 sequence is CSVESGSDEQYF. The CDR3 bases are TGCAGCGTTGAGTCAGGGTCGGACGAGCAGTACTTC. The V and J genes are TRBV29-1 and TRBJ2-7; a weak D match, TRBD1 (5 bases). The CDR3 length is 12 residues. The V end lost 3 bases, the J end lost 5 bases, and 11 bases lay between the germline ends. CDR1 SQVTM and CDR2 ANQGSEA come from the germline V gene.

This clone came up a few times. V is TRBV19 and J is TRBJ2-7; 7 bases are shared with TRBD1. The ends lost 6 bases at V and 5 bases at J; junction bases unmatched: 10. The CDR3 totals 14 residues. Germline V lookup: CDR1 LNHDA, CDR2 SQIVND (reference sequence). CDR3 DNA: TGTGCCAGTAGCGACCTGGGACAGAGCCACGAGCAGTACTTC. Amino acid sequence: CASSDLGQSHEQYF.